This entry describes one T cell receptor beta chain. As yet, its antigen is unknown. From the 5' RACE reads, TCRdb called clonotypes with MiXCR, one entry per CDR3 protein. In the table there are some 320,000 distinct CDR3 sequences, about 9.5% of which are singletons. The data were obtained in a study of T cells after yellow fever vaccination. Study as a whole: Preparing low-cell-number fractions relied on SMART-Seq v4 Ultra Low Input. Overall study results and limits: Researchers report a weaker secondary response that nonetheless peaked faster, day 5 versus 15.

The CDR3 is 13 residues long. CDR1 and CDR2 (germline): LGHNA, YSLEER. V lost 8 bases, J lost 6 bases, and 16 bases lay in between. The chain joins TRBV4-3 to TRBJ1-1, with unresolved D. This TCR derives from a man aged 18 to 30 who received the YFV17D yellow fever vaccine. The specimen was PBMCs, collected on the day of the first yellow fever vaccination. CDR3 coding DNA: TGCGCCAGCTCGTTGGGTGTCGGCGCTGAAGCTTTCTTT. Encoded protein: CASSLGVGAEAFF.